Detailed here is one T cell receptor beta chain. Its antigen is undetermined. PCR employed 60 Vbeta and 13 Jbeta primers. This table comes from immunoSEQ multiplex PCR, and its TCRdb copy is limited to in-frame clones, with some not included. The sample is made up of 90,000 to 100,000 clones, and the top ten hold around 3.4% of it. The data are from a study of cytomegalovirus exposure and HLA in healthy donors. Study-wide results and limits: Researchers counted around 170 TCR beta chains as cytomegalovirus-associated. Later, TCR association rates were found to vary by HLA locus, highest for DRB1 and lowest for HLA-C. A few V segments could not be told apart, such as TRBV6-2 and TRBV6-3, and were left out.

V shed 5 bases and J 4 bases; nucleotides not matched to a gene: 3. CDR1 is SGHVS, CDR2 FQNEAQ, per germline. CDR3 length: 14 residues. The sequencing sample was made of PBMCs. The gene calls are TRBV7-8 and TRBJ1-2; TRBD1 agrees at 11 bases. This receptor was obtained from a woman in her twenties or thirties in good health and CMV-seronegative. The CDR3 is CASSAGTGGYGYTF. CDR3 bases: TGTGCCAGCAGCGCCGGGACAGGGGGCTATGGCTACACCTTC.